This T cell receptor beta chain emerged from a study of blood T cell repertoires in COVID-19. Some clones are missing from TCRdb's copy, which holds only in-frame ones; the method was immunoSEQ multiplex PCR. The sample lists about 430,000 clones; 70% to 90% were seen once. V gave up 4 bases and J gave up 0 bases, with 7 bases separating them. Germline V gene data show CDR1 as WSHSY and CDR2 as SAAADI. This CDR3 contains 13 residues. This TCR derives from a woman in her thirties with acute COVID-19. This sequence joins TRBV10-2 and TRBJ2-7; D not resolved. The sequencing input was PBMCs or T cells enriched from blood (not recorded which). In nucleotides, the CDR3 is TGCGCCAGCAGTGGATACTACTCCTACGAGCAGTACTTC. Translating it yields CASSGYYSYEQYF.